This T cell receptor beta chain was identified in a study of cytomegalovirus exposure and HLA in healthy donors. The table lists this clone with a count of one. The V end lost 4 bases, the J end lost 3 bases, and 10 bases lay between the germline ends. The germline CDR1 and CDR2 sequences are MNHEY and SMNVEV (reference sequence). The CDR3 runs 13 residues. The PCR was carried out with 60 Vbeta primers and 13 Jbeta primers. Some clones are missing from TCRdb's copy, which holds only in-frame ones; the method was immunoSEQ multiplex PCR. The table has about 160,000 clones, roughly 73% seen once. Specimen: PBMCs. The TCR comes from a male donor in good health and CMV-seronegative. The V gene is TRBV27, the J gene TRBJ2-7; D is perhaps TRBD2 (6 bases). CDR3 sequence reads: CASSYGSYYEQYF. The CDR3 DNA sequence: TGTGCCAGCAGTTACGGGAGCTACTACGAGCAGTACTTC.